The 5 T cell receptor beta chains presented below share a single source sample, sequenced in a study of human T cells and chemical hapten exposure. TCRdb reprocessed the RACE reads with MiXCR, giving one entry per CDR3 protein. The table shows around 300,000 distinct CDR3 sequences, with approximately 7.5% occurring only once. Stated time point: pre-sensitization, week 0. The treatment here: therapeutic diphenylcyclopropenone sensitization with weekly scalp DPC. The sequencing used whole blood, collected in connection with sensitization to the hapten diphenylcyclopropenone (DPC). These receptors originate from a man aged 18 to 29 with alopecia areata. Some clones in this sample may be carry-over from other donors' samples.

CDR3 nucleotides: TGTGCCAGCACCTCCACGGATTACGGAGTTGGCCTAGGGGGGGCCAACGTCCTGACTTTC. Its protein product is CASTSTDYGVGLGGANVLTF. The V and J genes are TRBV27 and TRBJ2-6, with no clear D. Germline V gene sequence: CDR1 MNHEY, CDR2 SMNVEV (reference sequence). The V end was cut by 7 bases, the J end by 4 bases, with 29 bases between. The CDR3 totals 20 residues.

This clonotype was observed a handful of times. This CDR3 reads CASSSGLVSYEQYV. The CDR3 nucleotides read TGTGCCAGCAGCTCCGGACTAGTCTCCTACGAGCAGTACGTC. The V and J genes are TRBV7-9 and TRBJ2-7; 7 bases line up with TRBD2. CDR1 SEHNR and CDR2 FQNEAQ come from the germline V gene (reference sequence). The CDR3 has 14 amino acids. Trimming at V came to 4 bases and at J to 0 bases, leaving 3 bases not matched to a gene.

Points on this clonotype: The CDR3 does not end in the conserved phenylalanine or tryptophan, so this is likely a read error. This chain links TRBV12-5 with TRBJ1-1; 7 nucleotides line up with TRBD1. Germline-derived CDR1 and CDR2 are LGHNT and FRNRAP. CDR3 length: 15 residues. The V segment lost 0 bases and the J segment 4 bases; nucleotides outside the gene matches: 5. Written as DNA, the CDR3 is TGTGCTAGTGGTTTGGTAAGGGCAGGGGGCACTGAAGCTTTCCTT. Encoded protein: CASGLVRAGGTEAFL.

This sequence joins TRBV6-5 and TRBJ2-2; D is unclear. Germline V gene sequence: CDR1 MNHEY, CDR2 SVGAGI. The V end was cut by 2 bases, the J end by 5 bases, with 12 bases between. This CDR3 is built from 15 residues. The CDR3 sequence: CASSYGGLRTGELFF. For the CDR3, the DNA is TGTGCCAGCAGTTACGGCGGTCTTAGGACCGGGGAGCTGTTTTTT.

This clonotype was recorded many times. The CDR3 spells CASSRTGTTEAFF. DNA of the CDR3: TGTGCCAGCAGCCGGACAGGGACCACTGAAGCTTTCTTT. J is TRBJ1-1 and V is TRBV11-1; 8 bases are a match to TRBD1. With 5 bases clipped from V and 4 bases from J, the junction kept 3 bases outside the gene matches. This CDR3 spans 13 amino acids. Germline CDR1 reads SGHAT; CDR2 reads FQDESV (reference sequence).